The rows below give T cell receptor beta chains drawn from one sample of a study of T cell repertoires in aging, cancer and after chemotherapy. MiXCR, applied by TCRdb to the multiplex PCR reads, yields one record per CDR3 protein. The table records about 5,000 distinct CDR3 sequences, roughly a quarter of them present only once. The specimen sequenced was blood. The receptors originated from a human donor with a solid tumor. CDR3s include the opening cysteine and the closing phenylalanine or tryptophan. The D gene is left open where the match is weak. Rows may omit the clone size; those that give it use once, few, many or a size class.

D	size	V	J	DNA	CDR3
NA	NA	TRBV5-6	TRBJ1-1	TGTGCCAGCAGCTCGGCTACCAACACTGAAGCTTTCTTT	CASSSATNTEAFF
TRBD1	NA	TRBV5-5	TRBJ1-4	TGTGCCAGCACCTCTGGGACAGGAACGAATGAAAAACTGTTTTTT	CASTSGTGTNEKLFF
NA	large	TRBV29-1	TRBJ2-6	TGCAGCGTCGGGTCTGGGGCCAACGTCCTGACTTTC	CSVGSGANVLTF
TRBD2	few	TRBV19	TRBJ2-7	TGTGCCAGTAGGAGGACTAGCGGAGGGTACGAGCAGTACTTC	CASRRTSGGYEQYF
NA	few	TRBV29-1	TRBJ1-1	TGCAGCGTTGAATCCGGTATCCTGAACACTGAAGCTTTCTTT	CSVESGILNTEAFF
NA	large	TRBV6-1	TRBJ2-1	TGTGCCAGCAGTGCTGCGTACAATGAGCAGTTCTTC	CASSAAYNEQFF
NA	NA	TRBV14	TRBJ1-1	TGTGCCAGCAGCGCTGGGACGGTTGAAGCTTTCTTT	CASSAGTVEAFF
NA	medium-sized	TRBV19	TRBJ1-2	TGTGCCAGTAGTATAGGGCCGACAGGAAACTATGGCTACACCTTC	CASSIGPTGNYGYTF
NA	NA	TRBV20-1	TRBJ1-5	TGCAGTGCTAGAAGACAGGGCAATCAGCCCCAGCATTTT	CSARRQGNQPQHF
NA	NA	TRBV6-5	TRBJ1-1	TGTGCCAGCAGGCGCAGTACTGAAGCTTTCTTT	CASRRSTEAFF
TRBD2	NA	TRBV28	TRBJ2-2	TGTGCCAGCAGTATTCTAGCGGGAGGCACCGGGGAGCTGTTTTTT	CASSILAGGTGELFF
TRBD2	NA	TRBV7-2	TRBJ2-7	TGTGCCAGCAGCCTTGGCGTAGCGGGTAACTCCTACGAGCAGTACTTC	CASSLGVAGNSYEQYF
TRBD1	few	TRBV15	TRBJ2-7	TGTGCCACCAGGGGGACAGGGGGAAAGGGGCAGTACTTC	CATRGTGGKGQYF